The 27 T cell receptor beta chains in this list originate from one sample, sequenced in a study of OX40 agonist ivuxolimab in advanced cancers. Generated by immunoSEQ multiplex PCR, the TCRdb table keeps only in-frame clones and is missing some. The repertoire holds around 94,000 clones, with about 85% as singletons. Sequenced material: CD4+ or CD8+ T cells sorted from blood, taken in a trial of the OX40 agonist ivuxolimab. The receptors were gathered from an adult with an advanced solid tumor such as melanoma, head and neck, liver or kidney cancer.

The chain carries TRBV6-1 and TRBJ2-3; 7 bases fit TRBD1. Trimming took 4 bases from V and 4 from J; bases not matched to a gene: 2. CDR3 length equals 13 residues. Per the germline V gene, CDR1 is MNHNS and CDR2 is SASEGT. CDR3 sequence: CASSAQGPDTQYF. CDR3 bases: TGTGCCAGCAGTGCACAGGGGCCAGATACGCAGTATTTT.

The rearrangement uses TRBV5-5 and TRBJ2-7; D is uncertain. V lost 4 bases to trimming and J lost 6 bases, with 14 bases between them. The CDR3 length is 13 residues. Looked up from germline, CDR1 is SGHKS and CDR2 is YYEKEE (reference sequence). The CDR3 DNA is TGTGCCAGCAGCCTGGCAATTAGGTCCGAGCAGTACTTC. Encoded protein: CASSLAIRSEQYF.

The chain is built from TRBV5-4 and TRBJ1-2; 7 nucleotides line up with TRBD1. V dropped 0 bases and J dropped 6; count of bases not matched to a gene: 8. Germline V lookup: CDR1 SGHNT, CDR2 YYREEE (reference sequence). The CDR3 contains 15 residues. Here the CDR3 DNA reads TGTGCCAGCAGCTTGGTAGGGACAGCCTATAATGGCTACACCTTC. Translation gives CASSLVGTAYNGYTF. Supplemented by reference TRBV5-4 and TRBJ1-2, the full variable domain reads ETGVTQSPTHLIKTRGQQVTLRCSSQSGHNTVSWYQQALGQGPQFIFQYYREEENGRGNFPPRFSGLQFPNYSSELNVNALELDDSALYLCASSLVGTAYNGYTFGSGTRLTVV.

This chain uses TRBV6-5 with TRBJ1-2; weak D call: TRBD1 (6 bases). Germline CDR1 reads MNHEY; CDR2 reads SVGAGI. This CDR3 spans 15 amino acids. V lost 0 bases and J lost 6, with 14 bases in between. The CDR3 DNA sequence: TGTGCCAGCAGTTACTCGAACCCGGGGGGCCATGGCTACACCTTC. It is translated as CASSYSNPGGHGYTF.

V usage is TRBV9 and J usage is TRBJ2-1; D remains ambiguous. The CDR3 runs 12 residues. The germline CDR1 and CDR2 sequences are SGDLS and YYNGEE. Trimming stripped 3 bases from V and 7 bases from J, with 8 bases between. CDR3 nucleotides: TGTGCCAGCAGCGATGCGACGAATGAGCAGTTCTTC. It encodes CASSDATNEQFF.

The CDR3 sequence: CASSARDDEQFF. CDR3 sequence (DNA): TGTGCCAGCAGCGCTAGGGATGATGAGCAGTTCTTC. The rearrangement links TRBV9 to TRBJ2-1; no reliable D call. The germline V gene has CDR1 SGDLS and CDR2 YYNGEE. The V end lost 3 bases, the J end lost 8 bases, and 9 bases lay between the germline ends. The CDR3 is 12 amino acids.

The V and J genes are TRBV30 and TRBJ1-4; no definite D call. Deletions cut 0 bases from V and 9 bases from J, with 17 bases between. The CDR3 has 15 residues. The germline V gene has CDR1 GTSNPN and CDR2 SVGIG (reference sequence). The CDR3 is CAWSVAGKRPQKLFF. The DNA for the CDR3 is TGTGCCTGGAGTGTTGCGGGGAAGCGTCCTCAAAAACTGTTTTTT.

J is TRBJ2-2 and V is TRBV5-4; no clear D gene. CDR1 SGHNT and CDR2 YYREEE come from the germline V gene (reference sequence). This CDR3 has 11 amino acids. V was shortened by 6 bases and J by 5 bases, with 5 bases between the two germline ends. The chain's CDR3 is CASTETGELFF. CDR3 bases: TGTGCCAGCACAGAGACCGGGGAGCTGTTTTTT.

This rearrangement joins TRBV30 to TRBJ2-2, with 7 positions matching TRBD2. Losses at the gene ends were 2 bases for V and 0 bases for J; bases not matched to a gene: 6. This CDR3 has 16 amino acids. Germline-derived CDR1 and CDR2 are GTSNPN and SVGIG (reference sequence). This CDR3 is CAWSIDLAANTGELFF. The CDR3 nucleotides read TGTGCCTGGAGTATAGACCTAGCGGCGAACACCGGGGAGCTGTTTTTT.

The CDR3 loop reads CASSLGLVLNTGELFF. The CDR3 bases are TGTGCCAGCAGCTTGGGACTAGTGTTGAACACCGGGGAGCTGTTTTTT. The chain joins TRBV7-9 to TRBJ2-2, with TRBD2 matching over 8 bases. The CDR3 consists of 16 residues. Trimming took 3 bases from V and 1 from J; bases not matched to a gene: 4. Per the germline V gene, CDR1 is SEHNR and CDR2 is FQNEAQ (reference sequence).

The rearrangement uses TRBV7-6 and TRBJ2-7; either TRBD1 or TRBD2 may supply D (5 bases each). This CDR3 comprises 14 residues. CDR1 is SGHVS, CDR2 FNYEAQ, per germline. V lost 5 bases and J 8 bases, leaving 19 bases between the germline ends. The chain's CDR3 is CASSLNGAGEQQYF. The CDR3 DNA follows: TGTGCCAGCAGCCTCAACGGGGCAGGTGAGCAGCAGTACTTC.

This chain connects TRBV30 to TRBJ2-3; D call uncertain. Trimming shortened V by 4 bases and J by 2 bases, and 13 bases separated the two germline ends. The CDR3 is 14 amino acids. The germline V gene has CDR1 GTSNPN and CDR2 SVGIG (reference sequence). DNA of the CDR3: TGTGCCTGGAAGTTAACGTTCAACACAGATACGCAGTATTTT. It encodes CAWKLTFNTDTQYF.

The CDR3 sequence is CASRPFRTGGHEQYF. The CDR3 DNA reads as TGTGCCAGCAGGCCTTTTCGGACAGGGGGGCACGAGCAGTACTTC. This rearrangement joins TRBV2 to TRBJ2-7; the match to TRBD1 covers 10 bases. Germline CDR1 SNHLY, CDR2 FYNNEI. Trimming at V came to 6 bases and at J to 5 bases, leaving 10 bases not matched to a gene. This CDR3 comprises 15 residues.

As DNA, the CDR3 is TGTGCCAGCAGTCTTGAGTTCCGGACAGCCGATGCTAACACTGAAGCTTTCTTT. This encodes CASSLEFRTADANTEAFF. This chain joins TRBV28 and TRBJ1-1, with a possible D match to TRBD1 (6 bases). From germline, CDR1 is MDHEN and CDR2 SYDVKM. V was clipped by 5 bases and J by 2 bases, with 24 bases between them. The CDR3 covers 18 residues.

V gene TRBV5-1 combines with J gene TRBJ2-1, with TRBD1 as a possible D gene (6 bases). V lost 4 bases, J lost 0 bases, and 14 bases lay in between. The germline V gene encodes CDR1 SGHRS and CDR2 YFSETQ. The CDR3 loop spans 16 amino acids. CDR3 sequence (DNA): TGCGCCAGCAGCCCTCCGGGACACCACTCCTACAATGAGCAGTTCTTC. Translation: CASSPPGHHSYNEQFF.

The chain has TRBV5-1 and TRBJ2-7; either TRBD1 or TRBD2 may fit D (6 bases each). This CDR3 region has 16 residues. Trimming took off 0 bases at V and 5 bases at J, with 18 bases between the two ends. CDR1 and CDR2 from the germline V gene are SGHRS and YFSETQ. Written as DNA, the CDR3 is TGCGCCAGCAGCTTGGACTCCGGGGGCCTCTTAGACGAGCAGTACTTC. It is translated as CASSLDSGGLLDEQYF.

This rearrangement joins TRBV27 to TRBJ2-1; D not resolved. Trimming took off 3 bases at V and 6 bases at J, with 15 bases between the two ends. CDR1 and CDR2 (germline): MNHEY, SMNVEV (reference sequence). The CDR3 runs to 15 residues. The DNA for the CDR3 is TGTGCCAGCAGTTTCGTAGGACCCCCTGGCAATGAGCAGTTCTTC. Its translation: CASSFVGPPGNEQFF.

The sample holds one count of this clone. V is TRBV5-4 and J is TRBJ1-2; TRBD1 might be the D (5 bases). The germline V and J ends were trimmed by 0 bases and 7 bases, with 10 bases remaining between them. This CDR3 comprises 13 residues. From germline, CDR1 is SGHNT and CDR2 YYREEE (reference sequence). The CDR3 loop reads CASSLVQVAGYTF. The CDR3 DNA sequence: TGTGCCAGCAGCTTGGTACAGGTGGCTGGCTACACCTTC.

V is TRBV4-2 and J is TRBJ2-7; D is unresolved. This CDR3 is built from 13 residues. V lost 1 base to trimming and J lost 1 base, with 5 bases between them. Germline CDR1 reads LGHNA; CDR2 reads YNFKEQ. The chain's CDR3 is CASSQGRSYEQYF. The CDR3 nucleotides read TGTGCCAGCAGCCAAGGTCGATCCTACGAGCAGTACTTC.

The gene calls are TRBV6-5 and TRBJ1-1; D remains ambiguous. The V end was cut by 0 bases, the J end by 4 bases, with 6 bases between. CDR1 is MNHEY, CDR2 SVGAGI, per germline. The CDR3 is 13 amino acids. The CDR3 bases are TGTGCCAGCAGTTACTCGGGGTTCACTGAAGCTTTCTTT. Amino acids: CASSYSGFTEAFF.

This clone appeared a single time. The CDR3 sequence: CASSGLADSTDTQYF. CDR3 in DNA: TGTGCCAGCTCGGGACTAGCGGATAGCACAGATACGCAGTATTTT. The rearrangement links TRBV18 to TRBJ2-3; 11 bases line up with TRBD2. Germline V gives CDR1 KGHSH, CDR2 LQKENI. Trimming took 6 bases from V and 0 from J; bases not matched to a gene: 2. The CDR3 length is 15 residues.

In the case of this clone: The junction departs from the called germline gene at one end, perhaps through a read error. The chain uses TRBV6-5 and TRBJ2-3; D ambiguous. The CDR3 loop spans 11 amino acids. From germline, CDR1 is MNHEY and CDR2 SVGAGI. The CDR3 reads CASGWQASTDF. CDR3 DNA sequence: TGTGCCAGCGGATGGCAGGCCTCCACGGATTTT.

In DNA form, the CDR3 reads TGTGCCAGCAGTCTCCGACTAGCGGGGGAGATCTCCTACGAGCAGTACTTC. This encodes CASSLRLAGEISYEQYF. The gene calls are TRBV28 and TRBJ2-7; 12 bases align to TRBD2. This CDR3 spans 17 amino acids. V was pared by 5 bases and J by 0 bases, with 8 bases of the junction left unmatched. Germline V gene lookup returns CDR1 MDHEN and CDR2 SYDVKM.

The chain uses TRBV5-1 and TRBJ1-2; no clear D. In germline, CDR1 is SGHRS, CDR2 YFSETQ. V was clipped by 1 base and J by 5 bases, with 12 bases between them. The CDR3 length is 14 residues. The DNA for the CDR3 is TGCGCCAGCAGCTTGAGTGTTGGGGAATATGGCTACACCTTC. Translating it yields CASSLSVGEYGYTF.

This chain uses TRBV5-1 with TRBJ2-5, with 10 positions matching TRBD1. The J call is in doubt because the DNA end fits TRBJ2-7 better. The CDR3 loop spans 15 amino acids. Germline loops: CDR1 SGHRS, CDR2 YFSETQ. CDR3 in amino acids: CASSNQGQGRYEQYF. The CDR3 DNA is TGCGCCAGCAGCAATCAGGGACAGGGGCGCTACGAGCAGTACTTC.

The CDR3 DNA sequence: TGTGCCAGCAGTTACGGTATAGGCGACACTGAAGCTTTCTTT. Its protein is CASSYGIGDTEAFF. The gene calls are TRBV6-5 and TRBJ1-1, with D unclear. This CDR3 contains 14 residues. Trimming took 2 bases from V and 3 from J, leaving 10 bases between them. The germline gives CDR1 MNHEY, CDR2 SVGAGI.

With regard to this clone: Likely a read error: the CDR3 ends without its conserved phenylalanine or tryptophan. J is TRBJ1-1 and V is TRBV6-6; no firm D call. V was shortened by 5 bases and J by 0 bases, with 13 bases between the two germline ends. Germline assignment: CDR1 MNHNY and CDR2 SVGAGI (reference sequence). CDR3 length: 15 residues. The CDR3 DNA follows: TGTGCCAGCAGTCCCTCGCGGGTTTTGAACACTGAAGCTTTCCTT. It encodes CASSPSRVLNTEAFL.